The subject of this entry is one T cell receptor beta chain. Its antigen has not been determined. Base qualities are not recorded, but no much larger clone differs from it by a single base. These data belong to a study of cytomegalovirus exposure and HLA in healthy donors (dated 2017 in TCRdb). Describing the broader study: According to an earlier analysis of 587 of the donors, about 179 million T cells yielded 117 million unique TCR beta sequences and 276 Gb of sequence data. An early release that covered approximately 600 HLA-typed donors contained approximately 300 gigabases of sequencing data and 75 million to 100 million unique TCR sequences. Of the roughly 410 genotyped donors, over 80% were placed in the genetic ancestry cluster associated with self-reported Caucasian donors. The study was designed to test whether signatures of past pathogen exposure could be identified by cataloging public T cell receptors. Using immunosequencing, the study profiled T cell repertoires from 550 to 750 subjects and related those repertoires to cytomegalovirus serostatus. Besides the first cohort of roughly 640 subjects, a separate validation cohort made up of 95 to 150 different subjects was used. To predict cytomegalovirus infection status, the study brought together high-throughput TCR immunosequencing, statistical association of individual TCRs with disease status, and machine learning. A later analysis re-examined previously published TCR beta repertoires from roughly 720 donors and added high-resolution HLA genotyping to investigate patterns of TCR occurrence. The later analysis used no new phenotypic data to find candidate immune exposures, relying instead on TCR beta sequences and their occurrence across donors. An earlier analysis of 450 to 750 of the donors used high-throughput TCR beta sequencing to judge whether each TCR beta V gene segment behaved as functional or pseudogenic. Donor age, sex, ethnicity and CMV serostatus were compiled together with the repertoire data. In a later genetic analysis, genome-wide SNP genotypes for about 55% of the roughly 700 donors were used, and that subset was treated as a discovery cohort. All discovery cohort repertoires had been generated using a single sequencing platform. Both class I and class II loci were covered by HLA typing, at four-digit resolution. The number of donors typed differed by locus, with about 620-630 for A, B, C, DRB1 and DQB1, more than 500 for DQA1, approximately 570 for DPA1, and some 470 for DPB1. Four to six DR-DQ haplotypes were handled as single units for association and clustering, since linkage in the cohort was strong. Among around 400 genotyped donors of the cohort, an average of approximately 200,000 unique TCR beta nucleotide sequences was sequenced per donor, of which roughly 18% were non-productive.

The cohort comprised around 700 healthy bone marrow donors. At the time of sampling, every cohort member was nominally healthy, though immune exposures that went unrecorded were likely present. The donor was CMV seropositive and belonged to the group of around 300 seropositive cohort members. Every donor gave a peripheral blood sample, and the peripheral blood mononuclear cells from that sample were used for TCR beta sequencing. Genomic DNA extraction from the blood cell samples was performed with the Qiagen DNeasy Blood Extraction Kit. Libraries came from the immunoSEQ multiplex PCR assay. A mixture of 60 forward primers for TCR Vbeta segments and 13 reverse primers for TCR Jbeta segments was used in the multiplex PCR. A multiplex PCR assay on genomic DNA amplified the CDR3 region of rearranged TCR beta genes. On the Illumina HiSeq System, the amplified TCR beta libraries were sequenced as 87-base-pair reads. As for how the authors treated the data: A later analysis tallied roughly 80 million unique TCR beta chains across the 700 or so repertoires, and about 12 million of those chains were shared by two or more donors. To remove PCR and sequencing errors, raw reads were error-corrected and collapsed into unique sequences using a nearest-neighbor algorithm that merged closely related sequences. CDR3 sequences were aligned to IMGT reference sequences to assign V, D and J gene segments. For a sequence to be retained, a match of at least six nucleotides to both a V gene segment and a J gene segment was required. Rearrangements were classified as productive when the CDR3 lacked stop codons and remained in frame with V and J, and all other rearrangements were classified as non-productive. CDR3 was defined by IMGT convention, running from the second conserved V-encoded cysteine to the conserved J-encoded phenylalanine. The earlier analysis of about 590 of the donors excluded sequences that lacked an unambiguous match to a single V gene segment. In an earlier analysis of several hundred of the donors, V segments were called functional above 56.7% productive rearrangements and were called segregating when the between-donor standard deviation exceeded 5%. To diagnose cytomegalovirus status from the catalog of TCR beta chain sequences, a statistical classification framework was built. In a later analysis, V and J genes were assigned by comparing TCR nucleotide sequences against IMGT/GENE-DB human TR gene sequences. In a later analysis, CDR3 sequences and most-parsimonious VDJ recombination scenarios were assigned using the TCRdist pipeline. In a later analysis, every TCR beta chain was defined by the combination of its CDR3 amino acid sequence and its V-gene family, and reads without a unique V-gene family were dropped. In a later analysis, around 650 highly shared, low-generation-probability nucleotide sequences were removed to address suspected cross-contamination and a sequencing artifact. In a later analysis, a clonal expansion index was calculated for each public chain from normalized within-repertoire ranks of inferred template counts. A later analysis computed generation probabilities with a VDJ recombination model fitted to out-of-frame rearrangements, and checked the results against IGoR. A later analysis scored TCR-TCR, TCR-HLA and TCR-CMV co-occurrence with hypergeometric tests, applying a repertoire-size bias correction to TCR pairs. A later analysis estimated false discovery rates by permuting HLA or CMV assignments 20 times. A later analysis grouped co-occurring TCRs with DBSCAN, adding TCRdist sequence similarity when clustering within HLA-allele-positive subsets. Repertoires with fewer than 30,000 or more than 120,000 public chains were left out of co-occurrence clustering, as were a handful of repertoires with anomalous nucleotide sharing. In its TCRdb copy, this immuneACCESS table keeps in-frame sequences only and misses some clones. Where compared with another copy, unresolved V genes explain less than half of these, and the others have no known cause. For V, J and clone size, that table is used; D and trimming come from the DNA. This sample gives about 110,000 clones in total; around 77% of them show up just once. 5.4% of the sample is held by the ten biggest clonotypes.

Study-level results and caveats: A few of the identified cytomegalovirus-associated TCR beta chains were confirmed in vitro to be specific for cytomegalovirus antigens. According to the authors, the approach could potentially be generalized to other disease states and immunological phenotypes. In a later analysis, HLA-associated TCR beta chains showed more clonal expansion and lower generation probabilities than non-associated chains that were equally common. A further reported finding was that TCR beta sequences accurately predicted the HLA-A and HLA-B alleles for most subjects in the first cohort. Correlated functional status among segregating V segments might reflect linkage disequilibrium, but an unknown experimental factor could not be ruled out. In a later genetic analysis, a missense DCLRE1C variant was associated with V-gene and J-gene trimming of TCR beta chains, and the association was replicated in an independent cohort. The only immune exposure information available for the cohort was CMV serostatus. In the study, 150 to 200 TCR beta chains were listed as associated with cytomegalovirus. When HLA alleles, especially DR and DQ, strongly co-occurred, TCR associations were difficult to assign to individual alleles. A later analysis found that TCR association rates varied across HLA loci, with DRB1 alleles showing the most associated TCRs and HLA-C alleles the fewest. Several of the top co-occurrence clusters appeared to be linked to parvovirus B19, influenza, CMV and Epstein-Barr virus, according to a later analysis. Compared with the roughly 700-donor mean, donors in an Asian-associated ancestry cluster had fewer N-insertions in productive TCRs, according to a later genetic analysis. Most CMV-associated TCR beta chains appeared to be HLA-restricted in a later analysis, and the HLA associations seemed to be driven largely by CMV exposure. Because HLA typing was unavailable for some donors at each locus, only the typed subset was used in association tests. Cytomegalovirus status was reported to be diagnosed by the classifier with high specificity and sensitivity in both the original and validation cohorts. At a false discovery rate of 0.05, a later analysis linked some 17,000 TCR beta sequences to specific HLA alleles. Most TCR sequences were observed very rarely across donors, whereas some public TCRs were present in many individuals. Broadly in line with IMGT annotations, most TCR beta V segments showed up in productive rearrangements about 87% or about 30% of the time in an earlier analysis of several hundred of the donors. The sequencing pipeline was judged likely to have produced a cluster of highly shared sequence variants as a technical artifact. Sequencing depth was assumed to be roughly uniform across donors in the presence/absence analyses, though that assumption may not hold. Over 15 rarely observed V segments, including chromosome 9 orphons, were excluded from the earlier analysis of approximately 500 of the donors because counts were too low. The cohort was sequenced for TCR beta chains only, and without alpha or paired-chain data the features that could be detected were limited.

Material: PBMCs. The source is a young woman in good health and CMV-seropositive.

The CDR3 is CASSGLAGAGAKNIQYF. The DNA is TGTGCCAGTAGCGGACTAGCGGGAGCAGGGGCCAAAAACATTCAGTACTTC. This chain is built from TRBV19 and TRBJ2-4, and 13 junctional nucleotides match TRBD2. Taken from cysteine to phenylalanine, the CDR3 has 17 residues. Here the CDR3 DNA is all that survives: 51 bases in frame from base 1. V is cut back by 6 bases and J by 1 base, with 6 bases in the junction unmatched. CDR1 is given as LNHDA and CDR2 as SQIVND, both from the germline V gene (reference sequence).